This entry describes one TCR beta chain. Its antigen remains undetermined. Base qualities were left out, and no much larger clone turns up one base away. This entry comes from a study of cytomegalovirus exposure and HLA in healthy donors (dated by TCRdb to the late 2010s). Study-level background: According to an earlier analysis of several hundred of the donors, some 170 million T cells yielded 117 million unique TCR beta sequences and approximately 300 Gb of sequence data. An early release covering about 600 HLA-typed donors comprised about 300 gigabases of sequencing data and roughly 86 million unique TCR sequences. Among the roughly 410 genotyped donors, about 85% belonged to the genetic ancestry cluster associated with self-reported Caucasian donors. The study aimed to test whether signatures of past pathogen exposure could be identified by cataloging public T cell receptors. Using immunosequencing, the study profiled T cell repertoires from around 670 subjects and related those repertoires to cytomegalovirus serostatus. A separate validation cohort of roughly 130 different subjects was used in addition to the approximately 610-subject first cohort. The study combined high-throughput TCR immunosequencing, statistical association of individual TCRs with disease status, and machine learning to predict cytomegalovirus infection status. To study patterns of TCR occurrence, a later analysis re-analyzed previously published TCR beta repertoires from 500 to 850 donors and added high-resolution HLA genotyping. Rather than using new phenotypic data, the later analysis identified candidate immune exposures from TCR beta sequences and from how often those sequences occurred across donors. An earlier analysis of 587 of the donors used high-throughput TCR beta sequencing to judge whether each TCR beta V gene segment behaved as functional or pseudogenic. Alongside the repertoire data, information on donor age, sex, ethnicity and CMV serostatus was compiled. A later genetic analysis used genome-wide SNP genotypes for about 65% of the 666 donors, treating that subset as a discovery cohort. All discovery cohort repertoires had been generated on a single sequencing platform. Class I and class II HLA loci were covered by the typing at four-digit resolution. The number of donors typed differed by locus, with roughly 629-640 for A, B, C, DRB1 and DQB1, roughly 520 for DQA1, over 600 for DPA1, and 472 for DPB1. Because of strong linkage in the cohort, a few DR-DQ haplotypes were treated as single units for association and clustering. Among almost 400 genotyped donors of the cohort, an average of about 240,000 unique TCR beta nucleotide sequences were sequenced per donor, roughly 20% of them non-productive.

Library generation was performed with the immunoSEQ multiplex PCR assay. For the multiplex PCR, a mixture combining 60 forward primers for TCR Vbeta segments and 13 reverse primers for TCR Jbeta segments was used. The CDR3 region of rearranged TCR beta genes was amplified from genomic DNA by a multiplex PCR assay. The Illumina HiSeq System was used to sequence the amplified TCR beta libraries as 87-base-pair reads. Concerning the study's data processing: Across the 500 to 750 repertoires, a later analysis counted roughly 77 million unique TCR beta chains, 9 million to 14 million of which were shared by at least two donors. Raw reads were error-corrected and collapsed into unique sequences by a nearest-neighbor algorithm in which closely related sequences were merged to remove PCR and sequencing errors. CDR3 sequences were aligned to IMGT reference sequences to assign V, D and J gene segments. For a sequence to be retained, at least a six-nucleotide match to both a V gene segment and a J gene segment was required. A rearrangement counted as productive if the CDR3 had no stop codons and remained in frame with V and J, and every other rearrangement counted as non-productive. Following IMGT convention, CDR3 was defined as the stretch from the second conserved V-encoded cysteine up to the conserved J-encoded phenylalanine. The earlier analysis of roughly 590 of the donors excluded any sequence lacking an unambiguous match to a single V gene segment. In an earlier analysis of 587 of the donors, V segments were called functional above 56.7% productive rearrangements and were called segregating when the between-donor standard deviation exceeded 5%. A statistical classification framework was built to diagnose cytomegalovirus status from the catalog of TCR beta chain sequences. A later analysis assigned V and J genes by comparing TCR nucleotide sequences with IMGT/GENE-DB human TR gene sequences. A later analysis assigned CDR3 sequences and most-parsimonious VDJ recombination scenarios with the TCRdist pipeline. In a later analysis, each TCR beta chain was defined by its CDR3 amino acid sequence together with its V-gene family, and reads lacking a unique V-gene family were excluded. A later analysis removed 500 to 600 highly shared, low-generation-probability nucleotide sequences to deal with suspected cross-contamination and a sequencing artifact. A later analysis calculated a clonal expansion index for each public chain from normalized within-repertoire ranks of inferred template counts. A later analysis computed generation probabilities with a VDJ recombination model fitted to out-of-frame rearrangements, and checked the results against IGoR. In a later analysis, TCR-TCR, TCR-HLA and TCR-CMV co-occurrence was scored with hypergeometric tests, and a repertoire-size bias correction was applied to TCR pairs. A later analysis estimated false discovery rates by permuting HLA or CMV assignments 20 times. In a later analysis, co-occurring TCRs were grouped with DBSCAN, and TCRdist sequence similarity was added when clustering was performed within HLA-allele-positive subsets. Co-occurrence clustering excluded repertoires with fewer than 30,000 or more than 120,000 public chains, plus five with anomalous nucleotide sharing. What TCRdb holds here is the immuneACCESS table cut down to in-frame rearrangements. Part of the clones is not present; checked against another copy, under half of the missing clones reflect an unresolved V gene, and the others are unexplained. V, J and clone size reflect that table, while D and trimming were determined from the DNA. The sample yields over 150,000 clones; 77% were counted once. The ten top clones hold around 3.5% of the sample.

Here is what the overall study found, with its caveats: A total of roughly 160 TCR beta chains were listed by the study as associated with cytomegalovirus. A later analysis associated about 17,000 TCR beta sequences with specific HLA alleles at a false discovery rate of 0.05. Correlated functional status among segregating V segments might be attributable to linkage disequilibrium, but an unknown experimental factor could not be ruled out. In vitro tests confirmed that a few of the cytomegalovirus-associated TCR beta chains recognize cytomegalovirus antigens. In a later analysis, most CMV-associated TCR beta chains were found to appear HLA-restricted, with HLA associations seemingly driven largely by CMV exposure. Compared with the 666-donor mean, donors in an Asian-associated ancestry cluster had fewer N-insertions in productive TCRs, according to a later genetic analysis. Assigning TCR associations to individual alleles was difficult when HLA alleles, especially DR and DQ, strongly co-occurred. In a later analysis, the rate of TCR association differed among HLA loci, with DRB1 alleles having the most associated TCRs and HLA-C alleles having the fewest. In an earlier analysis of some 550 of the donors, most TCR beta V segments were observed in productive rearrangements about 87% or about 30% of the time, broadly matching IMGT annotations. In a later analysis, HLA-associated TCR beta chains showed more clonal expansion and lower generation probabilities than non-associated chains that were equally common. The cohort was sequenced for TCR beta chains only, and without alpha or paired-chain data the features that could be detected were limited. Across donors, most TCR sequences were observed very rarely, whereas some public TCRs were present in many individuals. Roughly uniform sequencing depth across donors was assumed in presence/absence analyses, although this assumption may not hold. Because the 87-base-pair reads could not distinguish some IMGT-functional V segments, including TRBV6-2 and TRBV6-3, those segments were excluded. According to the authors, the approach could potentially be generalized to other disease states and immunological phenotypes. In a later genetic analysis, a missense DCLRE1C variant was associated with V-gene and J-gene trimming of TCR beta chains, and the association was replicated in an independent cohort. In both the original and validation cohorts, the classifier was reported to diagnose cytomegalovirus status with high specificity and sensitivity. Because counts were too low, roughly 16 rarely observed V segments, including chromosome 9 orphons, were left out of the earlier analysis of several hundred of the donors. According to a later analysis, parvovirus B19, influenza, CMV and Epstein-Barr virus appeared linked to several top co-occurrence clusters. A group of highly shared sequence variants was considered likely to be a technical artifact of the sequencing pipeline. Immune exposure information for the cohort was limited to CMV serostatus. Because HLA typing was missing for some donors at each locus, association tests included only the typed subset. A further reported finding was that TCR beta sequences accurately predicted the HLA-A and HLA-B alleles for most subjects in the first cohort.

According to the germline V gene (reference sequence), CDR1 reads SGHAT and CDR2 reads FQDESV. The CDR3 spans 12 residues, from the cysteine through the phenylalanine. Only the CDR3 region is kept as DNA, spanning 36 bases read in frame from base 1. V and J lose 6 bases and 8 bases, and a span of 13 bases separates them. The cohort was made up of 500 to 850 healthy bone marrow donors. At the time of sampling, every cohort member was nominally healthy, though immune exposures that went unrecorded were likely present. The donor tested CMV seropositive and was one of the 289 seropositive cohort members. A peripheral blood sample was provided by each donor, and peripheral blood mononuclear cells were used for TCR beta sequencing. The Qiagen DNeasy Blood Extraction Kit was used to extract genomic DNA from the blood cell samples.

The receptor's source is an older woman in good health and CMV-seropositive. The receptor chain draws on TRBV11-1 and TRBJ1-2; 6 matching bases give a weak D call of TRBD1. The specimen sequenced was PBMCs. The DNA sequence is TGTGCCAGCAGGGACAGTCGCCTCGGCTACACCTTC. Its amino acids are CASRDSRLGYTF.